This entry is about one T cell receptor beta chain. This sample is part of a study of blood T cell repertoires in COVID-19. About the research overall: The cDNA or gDNA used as material had been derived from T cells, B-cell-depleted T cells, or PBMCs.

Libraries were prepared by immunoSEQ multiplex PCR; TCRdb keeps only in-frame clonotypes and omits some of them. The profile shows about 470,000 clones, roughly 90% of them singletons. Germline CDR1 is LNHDA and CDR2 is SQIVND (reference sequence). The CDR3 has 14 amino acids. Trimming removed 5 bases at V and 0 bases at J, with 11 bases between. The TCR comes from a woman under 30 who had recovered from COVID-19. Material for sequencing was PBMCs or T cells enriched from blood (not recorded which). The V and J genes are TRBV19 and TRBJ2-7, with D perhaps matching TRBD1 (6 bases). Here the CDR3 reads CASSLSRGSYEQYF. Here the CDR3 DNA reads TGTGCCAGTAGTTTGAGCAGGGGCTCCTACGAGCAGTACTTC.